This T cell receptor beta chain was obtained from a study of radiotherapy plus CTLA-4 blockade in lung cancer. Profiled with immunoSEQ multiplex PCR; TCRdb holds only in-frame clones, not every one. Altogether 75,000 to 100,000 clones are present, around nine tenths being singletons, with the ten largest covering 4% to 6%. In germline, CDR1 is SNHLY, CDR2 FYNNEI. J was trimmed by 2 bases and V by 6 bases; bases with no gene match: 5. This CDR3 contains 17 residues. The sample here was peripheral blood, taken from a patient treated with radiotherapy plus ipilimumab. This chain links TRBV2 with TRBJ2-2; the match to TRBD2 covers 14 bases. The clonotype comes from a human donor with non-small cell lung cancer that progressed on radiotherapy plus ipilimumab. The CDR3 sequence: CASRRLAGGVNTGELFF. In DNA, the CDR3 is TGTGCCAGCAGGCGACTAGCGGGAGGGGTAAACACCGGGGAGCTGTTTTTT.